This T cell receptor beta chain was captured in a study of early T cells in non-severe SARS-CoV-2 infection. For the study at large: Bulk RNA taken from unsorted whole blood was sequenced, leaving chains unpaired.

This CDR3 has 14 residues. CDR1 is DFQATT, CDR2 SNEGSKA, per germline (reference sequence). TCRdb recomputed calls from the 5' RACE reads with MiXCR, one row per CDR3 protein. The table records approximately 70,000 distinct CDR3 sequences, 12% of them present only once. The receptor comes from an adult who was a healthcare worker with PCR-confirmed SARS-CoV-2 infection or an uninfected control (not recorded which). V usage is TRBV20-1 and J usage is TRBJ2-4; TRBD1 matches at 7 bases. The sequenced sample was whole blood. CDR3 residues: CSARTDRNRTIQYF. The CDR3, as DNA: TGCAGCGCCCGAACGGACAGGAATCGCACCATTCAGTACTTC.